The TCR beta chain under discussion was sequenced for a study of T cells after yellow fever vaccination. This clonotype has just a few counts. Its antigen is as yet unknown. Study outcomes and limitations: Post-booster repertoires again held most primary-vaccination clones (roughly 95% CD4, over 80% CD8). It was the secondary response that reached its peak faster, day 5 versus 15, but it was weaker. Any FACS-sorted repertoire could hold abundant clonotypes that contaminate it from the bulk population.

Trimming left V 1 base short and J 12 bases short, with 13 bases between. Germline lookup yields CDR1 LGHNA and CDR2 YSLEER. The CDR3 has 13 residues. Making TCR cDNA involved 5'RACE template switching, which added UMIs and a universal primer site. Each CDR3 protein gets one entry after TCRdb re-called the 5' RACE reads with MiXCR. Found here are some 420,000 distinct CDR3 sequences, around a sixth of them singletons; the top ten hold roughly a sixth. The chain couples TRBV4-3 to TRBJ2-1, with D perhaps being TRBD1 or TRBD2 (6 bases each). The material was PBMCs, obtained before the yellow fever booster vaccination. This sequence originates from a man aged 18 to 29 who received the YFV17D yellow fever vaccine. CDR3 loop: CASSQVGGAGQFF. The CDR3 nucleotides are TGCGCCAGCAGCCAAGTGGGGGGCGCTGGGCAGTTCTTC.